The sequence of this T cell receptor beta chain was determined in a study of shared clonotypes between healthy human individuals. Study findings and constraints: When compared with the clonotypes that were shared by all four sorted-subset donors, the non-shared clonotypes turned out to have lower generation probabilities.

Splitting of each subset's genomic DNA was done evenly across several immunoSEQ plates. Produced via immunoSEQ multiplex PCR; TCRdb's table is partial and in-frame only. The sample records roughly 720,000 clones, 90% being singletons. Between the trimmed V and J ends, which lost 0 bases and 3 bases, there was a span of 16 bases. The CDR3 length is 16 residues. The germline V gene has CDR1 SGHTS and CDR2 YDEGEE. All of the donors resided in Nashville, Tennessee, and each was a Caucasian adult. Points on this clone: Its antigen is unknown.

The specimen was memory CD8+ T cells from PBMCs. Specified subset: CD45RO+ cells pooled with CCR7-negative TemRA cells. The chain uses TRBV5-8 and TRBJ2-7; D may be TRBD2 (6 bases). This clonotype was sampled from a man aged 18 to 30 in good health. Some clones in this sample may be carry-over from other donors' samples. The CDR3 region is CASSLGKGASDYEQYF. The CDR3 DNA reads as TGTGCCAGCAGCTTGGGCAAAGGGGCTAGCGACTACGAGCAGTACTTC.